This T cell receptor beta chain was sequenced during a study of cytomegalovirus exposure and HLA in healthy donors. The study's findings and limits: Some V segments, TRBV6-2 and TRBV6-3 among them, were indistinguishable and were therefore excluded. Most TCR sequences were uncommon, yet certain public TCRs appeared in many donors.

With V trimmed by 5 bases and J by 7 bases, 12 bases remained unmatched. There are 16 residues in the CDR3. Germline CDR1 is LGHNA and CDR2 is YNFKEQ. A note on this clone: What it recognizes is unknown.

13 Jbeta primers and 60 Vbeta primers were used for the PCR. The method was immunoSEQ multiplex PCR; TCRdb's version includes in-frame clones alone and lacks a portion of them. The sample has about 79,000 clones, about 68% seen once; the top ten hold 6.5% to 7.5%. The V and J genes are TRBV4-2 and TRBJ1-5; 9 positions agree with TRBD1. Sequencing was done on a sample of PBMCs. This clonotype was sampled from a woman in her fifties or sixties in good health and CMV-seropositive. CDR3 nucleotides: TGTGCCAGCAGCGACGGACAGGGGTGGACGGGACAGCCCCAGCATTTT. This encodes CASSDGQGWTGQPQHF.